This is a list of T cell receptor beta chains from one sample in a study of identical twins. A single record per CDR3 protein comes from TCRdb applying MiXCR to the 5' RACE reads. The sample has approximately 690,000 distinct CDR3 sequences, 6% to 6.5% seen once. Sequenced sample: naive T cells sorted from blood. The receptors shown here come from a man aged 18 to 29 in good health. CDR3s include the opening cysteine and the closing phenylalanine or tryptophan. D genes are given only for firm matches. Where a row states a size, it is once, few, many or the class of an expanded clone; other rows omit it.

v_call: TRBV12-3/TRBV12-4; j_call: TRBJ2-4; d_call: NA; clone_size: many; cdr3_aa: CAIQKGETKNIQYF; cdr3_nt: TGTGCCATCCAGAAGGGGGAGACCAAAAACATTCAGTACTTC
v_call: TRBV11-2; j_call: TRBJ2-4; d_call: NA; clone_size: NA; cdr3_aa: CASSVLENIQYF; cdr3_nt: TGTGCCAGCAGCGTTCTAGAGAACATTCAGTACTTC
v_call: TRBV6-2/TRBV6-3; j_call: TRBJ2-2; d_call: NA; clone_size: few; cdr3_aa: CASSDQQGSAGELFF; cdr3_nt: TGTGCCAGCAGTGACCAACAGGGATCGGCCGGGGAGCTGTTTTTT
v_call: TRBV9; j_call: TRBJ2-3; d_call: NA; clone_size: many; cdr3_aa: CASSVAGASDTQYF; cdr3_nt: TGTGCCAGCAGCGTAGCGGGAGCCTCAGATACGCAGTATTTT
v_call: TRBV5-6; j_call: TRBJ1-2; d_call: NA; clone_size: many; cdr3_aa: CASSSSGRLNYGYTF; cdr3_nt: TGTGCCAGCAGCTCATCGGGACGGCTTAACTATGGCTACACCTTC
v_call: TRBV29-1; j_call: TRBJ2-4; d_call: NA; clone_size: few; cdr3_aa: CSVRGRASNIQYF; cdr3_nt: TGCAGCGTGCGGGGGCGGGCGAGTAACATTCAGTACTTC
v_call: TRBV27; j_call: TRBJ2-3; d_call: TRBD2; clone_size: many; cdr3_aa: CASSPGGREGLGDTQYF; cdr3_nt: TGTGCCAGCAGTCCCGGGGGGAGGGAGGGCCTTGGAGATACGCAGTATTTT
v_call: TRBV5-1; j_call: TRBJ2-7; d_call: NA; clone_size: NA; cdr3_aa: CASSLYGTPSSYEQYF; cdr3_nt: TGCGCCAGCAGCTTGTACGGGACGCCGAGCTCCTACGAGCAGTACTTC
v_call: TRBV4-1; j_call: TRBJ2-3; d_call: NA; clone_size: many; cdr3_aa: CASSQVQDTQYF; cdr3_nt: TGCGCCAGCAGCCAAGTTCAAGATACGCAGTATTTT
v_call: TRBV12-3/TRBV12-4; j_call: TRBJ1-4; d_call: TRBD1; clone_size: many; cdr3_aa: CASSRGQGQFF; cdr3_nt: TGTGCCAGCAGCCGCGGACAGGGGCAGTTTTTT
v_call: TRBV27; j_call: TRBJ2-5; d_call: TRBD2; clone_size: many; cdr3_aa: CASSFLLAGRETQYF; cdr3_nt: TGTGCCAGCAGTTTCCTACTAGCGGGAAGAGAGACCCAGTACTTC
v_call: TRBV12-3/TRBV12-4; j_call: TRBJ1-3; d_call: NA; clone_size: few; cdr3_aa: CASSFWAADSGNTIYF; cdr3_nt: TGTGCCAGCAGTTTTTGGGCCGCGGACTCTGGAAACACCATATATTTT
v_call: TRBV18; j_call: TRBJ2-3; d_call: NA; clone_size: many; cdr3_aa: CASSPSQYPDTQYF; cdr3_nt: TGTGCCAGCTCACCTTCGCAGTATCCAGATACGCAGTATTTT
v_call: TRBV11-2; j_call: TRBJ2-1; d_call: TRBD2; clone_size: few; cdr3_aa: CASSPGLAGLGEQFF; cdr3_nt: TGTGCCAGCAGCCCGGGACTAGCGGGATTGGGTGAGCAGTTCTTC
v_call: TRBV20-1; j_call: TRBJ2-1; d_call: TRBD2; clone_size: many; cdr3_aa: CSARDYTSGRNEQFF; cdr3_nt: TGCAGTGCTAGAGATTATACTAGCGGGAGAAATGAGCAGTTCTTC
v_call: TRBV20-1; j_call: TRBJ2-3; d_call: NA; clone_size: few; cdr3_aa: CSARNSPTDTQYF; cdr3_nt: TGCAGTGCTAGAAACAGTCCGACAGATACGCAGTATTTT
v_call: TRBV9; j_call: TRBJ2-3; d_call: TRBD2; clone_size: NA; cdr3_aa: CASSAVGLAGVADTQYF; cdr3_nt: TGTGCCAGCAGCGCGGTCGGACTAGCGGGAGTCGCTGATACGCAGTATTTT
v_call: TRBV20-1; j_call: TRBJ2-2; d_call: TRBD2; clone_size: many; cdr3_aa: CSAGLAGDARSGELFF; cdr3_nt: TGCAGTGCCGGACTAGCGGGAGACGCGAGATCCGGGGAGCTGTTTTTT
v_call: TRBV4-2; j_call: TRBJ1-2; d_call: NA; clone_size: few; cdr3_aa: CASSQDQGRTLYGYTF; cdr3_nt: TGTGCCAGCAGCCAAGATCAGGGCAGAACCCTCTATGGCTACACCTTC
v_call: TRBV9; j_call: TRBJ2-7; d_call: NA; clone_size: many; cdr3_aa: CASSVDGGFWNEQYF; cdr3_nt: TGTGCCAGCAGCGTAGACGGCGGGTTCTGGAACGAGCAGTACTTC
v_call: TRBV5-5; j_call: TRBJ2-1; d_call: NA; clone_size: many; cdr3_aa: CASSWVYTLDEQFF; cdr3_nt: TGTGCCAGCAGTTGGGTCTATACTTTGGATGAGCAGTTCTTC
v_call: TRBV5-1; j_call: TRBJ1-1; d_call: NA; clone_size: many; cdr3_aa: CASSLGVTVNTEAFF; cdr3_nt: TGCGCCAGCAGCTTGGGAGTAACCGTGAACACTGAAGCTTTCTTT
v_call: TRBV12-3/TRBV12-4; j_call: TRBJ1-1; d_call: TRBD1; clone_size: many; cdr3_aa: CASRGQGPTEAFF; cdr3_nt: TGTGCCAGCAGGGGACAGGGGCCCACTGAAGCTTTCTTT
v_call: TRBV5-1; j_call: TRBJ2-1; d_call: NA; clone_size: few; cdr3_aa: CASSPNPDGRNEQFF; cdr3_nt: TGCGCCAGCAGCCCCAACCCGGACGGAAGAAATGAGCAGTTCTTC
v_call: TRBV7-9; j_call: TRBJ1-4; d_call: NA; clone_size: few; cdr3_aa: CASSLLFGGTNEKLFF; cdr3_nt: TGTGCCAGCAGCTTATTATTTGGGGGGACGAATGAAAAACTGTTTTTT
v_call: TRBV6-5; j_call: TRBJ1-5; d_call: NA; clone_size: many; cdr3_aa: CASSYREAQPQHF; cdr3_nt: TGTGCCAGCAGTTACCGGGAGGCTCAGCCCCAGCATTTT
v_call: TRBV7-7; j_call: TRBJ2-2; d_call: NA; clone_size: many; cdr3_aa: CASSRGGTGELFF; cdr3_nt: TGTGCCAGCAGCCGAGGGGGCACCGGGGAGCTGTTTTTT
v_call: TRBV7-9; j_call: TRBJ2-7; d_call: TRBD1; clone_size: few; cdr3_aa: CASSATGQGSDEQYF; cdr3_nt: TGTGCCAGCAGCGCCACCGGACAGGGGTCCGACGAGCAGTACTTC
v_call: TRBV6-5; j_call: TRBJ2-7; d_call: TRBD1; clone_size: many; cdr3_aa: CASKGAYEQYF; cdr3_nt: TGTGCCAGCAAGGGGGCATACGAGCAGTACTTC
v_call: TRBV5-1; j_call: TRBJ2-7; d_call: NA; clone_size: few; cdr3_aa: CASSLVPDRNQREQYF; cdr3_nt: TGCGCCAGCAGCTTGGTTCCCGACAGGAATCAGAGAGAGCAGTACTTC
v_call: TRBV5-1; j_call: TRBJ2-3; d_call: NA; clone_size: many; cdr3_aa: CASSWRGTDTQYF; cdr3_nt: TGCGCCAGCAGCTGGCGGGGCACAGATACGCAGTATTTT
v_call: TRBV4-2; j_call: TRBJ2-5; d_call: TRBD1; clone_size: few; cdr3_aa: CASSQYTGQAGIETQYF; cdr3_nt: TGTGCCAGCAGCCAATATACGGGACAGGCGGGTATAGAGACCCAGTACTTC
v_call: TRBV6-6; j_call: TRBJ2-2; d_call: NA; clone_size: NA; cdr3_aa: CASSARGGRELFF; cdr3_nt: TGTGCCAGCAGTGCACGCGGGGGCAGGGAGCTGTTTTTT
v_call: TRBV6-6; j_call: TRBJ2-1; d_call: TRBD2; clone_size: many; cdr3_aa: CASGRERNEQFF; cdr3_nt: TGTGCCAGCGGGCGGGAGAGGAATGAGCAGTTCTTC